This T cell receptor (beta chain) was sequenced during a study of shared clonotypes between healthy human individuals. The naive CD8 population came from CD45RO-negative cells selected for CCR7, without terminally differentiated effector memory CD45RA+ cells. Profiled with immunoSEQ multiplex PCR; TCRdb holds only in-frame clones, not every one. The sample includes 2 million to 2.5 million clones, 90% to 95% of them seen just once. The sequencing input was naive CD8+ T cells from PBMCs. This TCR was sampled from a man younger than 30 in good health. Some clones in this sample may be carry-over from other donors' samples.

In DNA, the CDR3 is TGTGCCAGCAGATCAGGACGGGACTGGGGAGAGACCCAGTACTTC. It encodes CASRSGRDWGETQYF. This rearrangement joins TRBV28 to TRBJ2-5; D may be TRBD2 (6 bases). V was clipped by 6 bases and J by 4 bases, with 18 bases between them. This CDR3 spans 15 amino acids. Germline V gene data show CDR1 as MDHEN and CDR2 as SYDVKM.